A single sample gave rise to the 15 T cell receptor beta chains below, sequenced in a study of blood T cell repertoires in COVID-19. The assay was immunoSEQ multiplex PCR, and TCRdb's table has in-frame clones only and misses some. This sample has approximately 82,000 clones; 85% to 95% occur once, and the top ten carry roughly 6.4%. Sequencing was performed on peripheral blood. These receptor sequences come from a woman aged 60-70 years with active COVID-19.

The chain has TRBV2 and TRBJ2-1; perhaps TRBD1 as D (5 bases). Trimming removed 2 bases at V and 3 bases at J, with 11 bases between. Germline V gene lookup returns CDR1 SNHLY and CDR2 FYNNEI. This CDR3 contains 15 residues. Here the CDR3 DNA reads TGTGCCAGCAGTGAAAGGGGTTTTGTCTACAATGAGCAGTTCTTC. Translating it yields CASSERGFVYNEQFF.

This chain links TRBV19 with TRBJ2-5; a weak D match, TRBD1 (5 bases). Germline CDR1 and CDR2: LNHDA and SQIVND (reference sequence). V was clipped by 2 bases and J by 2 bases, with 15 bases between them. The length of the CDR3 is 16 residues. CDR3 sequence: CASSIQQVLGQETQYF. CDR3 DNA sequence: TGTGCCAGTAGTATACAACAGGTCCTAGGTCAAGAGACCCAGTACTTC.

The rearrangement uses TRBV7-9 and TRBJ1-1; no clear D gene. The V gene's germline CDR1 is SEHNR and CDR2 FQNEAQ (reference sequence). This CDR3 region has 13 residues. The ends were cut back, 2 bases at V and 1 base at J, with 5 bases in the middle. The CDR3 spells CASSLSENTEAFF. The CDR3 DNA reads TGTGCCAGCAGCTTATCAGAGAACACTGAAGCTTTCTTT.

This chain connects TRBV5-6 to TRBJ2-1; 9 bases fit TRBD1. Germline trimming cut 4 bases from V and 5 bases from J; bases unmatched to any gene: 10. The CDR3 covers 16 residues. Per germline, CDR1 SGHDT and CDR2 YYEEEE. CDR3 bases: TGTGCCAGCAGCGTACCCGGGACAGGGAGGGACAATGAGCAGTTCTTC. Translating it yields CASSVPGTGRDNEQFF.

V usage is TRBV4-1 and J usage is TRBJ1-1, with a weak D call TRBD1 (5 bases). V lost 3 bases and J 4 bases, leaving 9 bases between the germline ends. Germline loops: CDR1 MGHRA, CDR2 YSYEKL. The CDR3 consists of 13 residues. The CDR3 loop is CASSQGRVTEAFF. The CDR3 bases are TGCGCCAGCAGCCAGGGCAGGGTCACTGAAGCTTTCTTT.

The V call is TRBV10-3, the J call TRBJ1-1, with a possible D match to TRBD1 (5 bases). CDR1 is ENHRY and CDR2 is SYGVKD in the germline V gene. CDR3 length equals 13 residues. Trimming took off 10 bases at V and 0 bases at J, with 12 bases between the two ends. The CDR3 region has the DNA TGTGCCACGTCCCGACAGATGAACACTGAAGCTTTCTTT. It specifies CATSRQMNTEAFF.

This chain joins TRBV6-5 and TRBJ2-1; D call uncertain. This CDR3 contains 13 residues. Per germline, CDR1 MNHEY and CDR2 SVGAGI. Trimming cost V 4 bases and J 4 bases, with 8 bases left between them. CDR3 nucleotide sequence: TGTGCCAGCAGTTCTGCAGAATACAATGAGCAGTTCTTC. Protein sequence: CASSSAEYNEQFF.

This clone was recorded a few times. This chain links TRBV30 with TRBJ2-6; D is unresolved. This CDR3 is built from 13 residues. Looked up from germline, CDR1 is GTSNPN and CDR2 is SVGIG (reference sequence). Trimming pared 2 bases from V and 1 base from J, leaving 3 bases between. The CDR3: CAWSQSGANVLTF. The CDR3 nucleotides are TGTGCCTGGAGTCAATCTGGGGCCAACGTCCTGACTTTC.

The chain recombines TRBV29-1 with TRBJ2-2; perhaps TRBD2 as D (6 bases). The CDR3 spans 14 residues. The V and J ends lost 5 bases and 6 bases respectively, with 16 bases between them. In germline, CDR1 is SQVTM, CDR2 ANQGSEA. Here the CDR3 reads CSVRWLTGAGELFF. The CDR3 nucleotides read TGCAGCGTTCGTTGGCTAACGGGAGCCGGGGAGCTGTTTTTT.

The rearrangement uses TRBV25-1 and TRBJ1-1; 7 bases match TRBD1. The germline gives CDR1 MGHDK, CDR2 SYGVNS. Unmatched junction bases numbered 6, after V lost 5 bases and J lost 3 bases. There are 14 residues in the CDR3. The CDR3 sequence is CASSSGQAHTEAFF. In DNA, the CDR3 is TGTGCCAGCAGTTCAGGACAGGCTCACACTGAAGCTTTCTTT.

This sequence joins TRBV24-1 and TRBJ2-1; TRBD1 agrees at 8 bases. The CDR3 runs 15 residues. From germline, CDR1 is KGHDR and CDR2 SFDVKD. With V trimmed by 5 bases and J by 0 bases, 2 bases remained unmatched. The CDR3 nucleotides are TGTGCCACCAGTGGACAGGGGAGCTCCTACAATGAGCAGTTCTTC. Amino acid sequence: CATSGQGSSYNEQFF.

The chain recombines TRBV7-9 with TRBJ1-1; no clear D gene. The germline CDR1 and CDR2 sequences are SEHNR and FQNEAQ (reference sequence). V dropped 5 bases and J dropped 12 bases, with 13 bases sitting between them. This CDR3 is 11 amino acids long. The CDR3 is CASSLDGEPFF. In DNA form, the CDR3 reads TGTGCCAGCAGCCTAGACGGGGAGCCTTTCTTT.

The chain recombines TRBV11-2 with TRBJ2-3; no clear D gene. V gave up 5 bases and J gave up 0 bases, with 12 bases separating them. Germline-derived CDR1 and CDR2 are SGHAT and FQNNGV. The CDR3 covers 15 residues. The CDR3: CASSEIGGSTDTQYF. CDR3 DNA: TGTGCCAGCAGCGAGATTGGCGGCAGCACAGATACGCAGTATTTT.

The chain recombines TRBV5-1 with TRBJ2-5, with D possibly matching TRBD1 (5 bases). This CDR3 is built from 15 residues. From germline, CDR1 is SGHRS and CDR2 YFSETQ. Trimming stripped 1 base from V and 2 bases from J, with 12 bases between. Here the CDR3 reads CASSLIQGTQETQYF. In DNA form, the CDR3 reads TGCGCCAGCAGCTTGATCCAGGGAACTCAAGAGACCCAGTACTTC.

The chain couples TRBV12-3 or TRBV12-4 to TRBJ2-1; no clear D gene. This CDR3 comprises 13 residues. Trimming shortened V by 7 bases and J by 6 bases, and 13 bases separated the two germline ends. The CDR3 region is CASNSGQFNEQFF. CDR3 nucleotides: TGTGCCAGCAATTCTGGGCAGTTCAATGAGCAGTTCTTC.